This TCR beta chain is drawn from a study of cytomegalovirus exposure and HLA in healthy donors (dated by TCRdb to about 2017). Looking at the study overall: In an earlier analysis of several hundred of the donors, about 270 Gb of sequence data and roughly 100 million unique TCR beta sequences from about 179 million T cells were reported. An early release covering 500 to 750 HLA-typed donors comprised roughly 300 gigabases of sequencing data and 85 million to 100 million unique TCR sequences. The genetic ancestry cluster associated with self-reported Caucasian donors included roughly four fifths of the 300 to 400 genotyped donors. The study aimed to test whether cataloging public T cell receptors could reveal signatures of past pathogen exposure. The T cell repertoires of roughly 660 subjects were profiled by immunosequencing and related to cytomegalovirus serostatus. Besides the first cohort of 666 subjects, a separate validation cohort made up of roughly 120 different subjects was used. The study combined high-throughput TCR immunosequencing, statistical association of individual TCRs with disease status, and machine learning to predict cytomegalovirus infection status. A later analysis re-examined previously published TCR beta repertoires from about 670 donors and added high-resolution HLA genotyping to investigate patterns of TCR occurrence. Rather than using new phenotypic data, the later analysis identified candidate immune exposures from TCR beta sequences and from how often those sequences occurred across donors. To decide whether each TCR beta V gene segment behaved as functional or pseudogenic, an earlier analysis of 587 of the donors relied on high-throughput TCR beta sequencing. Donor age, sex, ethnicity and CMV serostatus were collected together with the repertoire data. Genome-wide SNP genotypes for about 65% of the 666 donors were used in a later genetic analysis, which treated that subset as a discovery cohort. Every repertoire in the discovery cohort had been generated on one and the same sequencing platform. HLA typing covered class I and class II loci at four-digit resolution. Typing coverage differed by locus: A, B, C, DRB1 and DQB1 were typed in roughly 620-640 donors, DQA1 in approximately 520, DPA1 in some 600, and DPB1 in 472. Several DR-DQ haplotypes were treated as single units for association and clustering because of strong linkage in the cohort. Across approximately 420 genotyped donors of the cohort, an average of roughly 200,000 unique TCR beta nucleotide sequences per donor were sequenced, and roughly a sixth of those sequences were non-productive. Study-wide findings and limitations: In the study, some 160 TCR beta chains were listed as associated with cytomegalovirus. The authors suggested that the approach could potentially be generalized to other disease states and immunological phenotypes. In a later genetic analysis, fewer N-insertions in productive TCRs were reported among donors in an Asian-associated ancestry cluster than the roughly 640-donor mean. A cluster of highly shared sequence variants was judged likely to represent a technical artifact of the sequencing pipeline. An association between a missense DCLRE1C variant and V-gene and J-gene trimming of TCR beta chains was found in a later genetic analysis and replicated in an independent cohort. A later analysis reported that several top co-occurrence clusters appeared linked to parvovirus B19, influenza, CMV and Epstein-Barr virus. About 17 rarely observed V segments, including chromosome 9 orphons, were excluded from the earlier analysis of approximately 500 of the donors because counts were too low. Most CMV-associated TCR beta chains appeared to be HLA-restricted in a later analysis, and the HLA associations seemed to be driven largely by CMV exposure. In an earlier analysis of approximately 590 of the donors, most TCR beta V segments appeared in productive rearrangements about 87% or about 30% of the time, broadly matching IMGT annotations. The cohort was sequenced for TCR beta chains only, and without alpha or paired-chain data the features that could be detected were limited. Some IMGT-functional V segments, including TRBV6-2 and TRBV6-3, could not be distinguished by the 87-base-pair reads and were therefore excluded. A further reported finding was that TCR beta sequences accurately predicted the HLA-A and HLA-B alleles for most subjects in the first cohort. Because some donors lacked HLA typing at each locus, the association tests relied only on the typed subset. Presence/absence analyses assumed roughly uniform sequencing depth across donors, an assumption that may not hold. Correlated functional status among segregating V segments might be attributable to linkage disequilibrium, but an unknown experimental factor could not be ruled out. In a later analysis, HLA-associated TCR beta chains were found to be more clonally expanded and to have lower generation probabilities than equally common non-associated chains. Across donors, most TCR sequences were observed very rarely, whereas some public TCRs were present in many individuals. When HLA alleles, especially DR and DQ, strongly co-occurred, attributing TCR associations to individual alleles was difficult. A few of the identified cytomegalovirus-associated TCR beta chains were confirmed in vitro to be specific for cytomegalovirus antigens. A later analysis associated roughly 17,000 TCR beta sequences with specific HLA alleles at a false discovery rate of 0.05. Immune exposure information for the cohort was limited to CMV serostatus. In both the original and validation cohorts, the classifier was reported to diagnose cytomegalovirus status with high specificity and sensitivity. In a later analysis, TCR association rates were found to vary across HLA loci, with the most associated TCRs seen for DRB1 alleles and the fewest for HLA-C alleles.

Taken from cysteine to phenylalanine, the CDR3 has 13 residues. Just the 39-base CDR3 DNA is kept, in frame starting at base 1. From a lookup of the germline V gene, CDR1 and CDR2 are SQVTM and ANQGSEA. V sheds 5 bases and J sheds 4 bases, leaving 11 bases between their ends. The receptor library was made with the immunoSEQ multiplex PCR assay. A mixture of 60 forward primers for TCR Vbeta segments and 13 reverse primers for TCR Jbeta segments was used in the multiplex PCR. The CDR3 region of rearranged TCR beta genes was amplified from genomic DNA with a multiplex PCR assay. Amplified TCR beta libraries were sequenced as 87-base-pair reads on the Illumina HiSeq System. As for the original processing: In a later analysis, approximately 74 million unique TCR beta chains were counted across the approximately 670 repertoires, and roughly 10 million of these chains were shared by at least two donors. Raw reads were error-corrected and collapsed into unique sequences by a nearest-neighbor algorithm in which closely related sequences were merged to remove PCR and sequencing errors. V, D and J gene segments were assigned by aligning CDR3 sequences to IMGT reference sequences. Each retained sequence needed at least a six-nucleotide match to both a V gene segment and a J gene segment. A rearrangement was called productive if the CDR3 had no stop codons and remained in frame with V and J, and every other rearrangement was called non-productive. Following IMGT convention, CDR3 was defined as the stretch from the second conserved V-encoded cysteine to the conserved J-encoded phenylalanine. The earlier analysis of a few hundred of the donors excluded any sequence lacking an unambiguous match to a single V gene segment. An earlier analysis of around 600 of the donors classified V segments as functional when productive rearrangements were above 56.7% and as segregating when the standard deviation between donors was above 5%. A statistical classification framework was developed to diagnose cytomegalovirus status using the catalog of TCR beta chain sequences. A later analysis assigned V and J genes by comparing TCR nucleotide sequences with IMGT/GENE-DB human TR gene sequences. In a later analysis, CDR3 sequences and most-parsimonious VDJ recombination scenarios were assigned using the TCRdist pipeline. A later analysis defined each TCR beta chain by its CDR3 amino acid sequence plus V-gene family, and excluded reads lacking a unique V-gene family. As a way to deal with suspected cross-contamination and a sequencing artifact, a later analysis dropped roughly 620 nucleotide sequences that were highly shared and had low generation probability. A later analysis calculated a clonal expansion index for each public chain from normalized within-repertoire ranks of inferred template counts. In a later analysis, generation probabilities were computed with a VDJ recombination model fitted to out-of-frame rearrangements, and the resulting probabilities were checked against IGoR. In a later analysis, hypergeometric tests were used to score TCR-TCR, TCR-HLA and TCR-CMV co-occurrence, with a repertoire-size bias correction applied to TCR pairs. To estimate false discovery rates, a later analysis permuted the HLA or CMV assignments 20 times. A later analysis grouped co-occurring TCRs with DBSCAN, adding TCRdist sequence similarity when clustering within HLA-allele-positive subsets. Repertoires with fewer than 30,000 or more than 120,000 public chains were left out of co-occurrence clustering, as were about 5 repertoires with anomalous nucleotide sharing. TCRdb took over this immuneACCESS table, retaining in-frame rearrangements with V and J assigned. Such tables are incomplete; in checked studies, under half of the missing clones stem from an unresolved V gene, and the remainder is unexplained. V, J and clone size derive from that table, while D and trimming were established from the DNA sequence. The table for this sample shows around 150,000 clones. About 2.5% of the sample is taken by the ten largest.

The cohort was made up of about 610 healthy bone marrow donors. All cohort members were sampled while nominally healthy, although unrecorded immune exposures were likely present. The donor was CMV seronegative and belonged to the group of over 300 seronegative cohort members. A peripheral blood sample was provided by each donor, and peripheral blood mononuclear cells were used for TCR beta sequencing. Genomic DNA extraction from the blood cell samples was performed with the Qiagen DNeasy Blood Extraction Kit. Remarks on this clone: The specificity of this receptor is unknown.

Sample: PBMCs. The sequence derives from a man aged 35 to 55 in good health and CMV-seronegative. The V and J segments used are TRBV29-1 and TRBJ1-4, and possibly TRBD1, on 5 matching bases. The DNA is TGCAGCGTTTACGACAGCTTTAATGAAAAACTGTTTTTT. It encodes CSVYDSFNEKLFF.